This TCR beta chain emerged from a study of blood T cell repertoires in COVID-19. This CDR3 contains 14 residues. CDR1 is MNHEY and CDR2 is SVGAGI in the germline V gene. With V trimmed by 4 bases and J by 5 bases, 8 bases remained unmatched. Generated by immunoSEQ multiplex PCR, the TCRdb table keeps only in-frame clones and is missing some. The sample includes a few hundred thousand clones, about 90% seen only once; the top ten take 6% to 8%. The receptor was derived from a woman between 50 and 59 years old with COVID-19, enrolled during active disease. The specimen sequenced was peripheral blood. The chain employs TRBV6-5 and TRBJ2-7; 7 nucleotides match TRBD2. The CDR3, as DNA: TGTGCCAGCAGTTCGGAGGGAGGGGTAAACGAGCAGTACTTC. This sequence encodes CASSSEGGVNEQYF.